Reported below is one T cell receptor beta chain. Antigen specificity is unknown. The data are from a study of T cell responses to AZD1222 COVID-19 vaccine. Broader study findings: Repertoires were collected only later (after the peak T cell response had occurred). Females made up more of the donors, who were largely white British, and clonal diversity may have come out too low. Unmutated variant regions are reportedly targeted by nearly half of spike-specific TCRs.

From germline, CDR1 is GTSNPN and CDR2 SVGIG (reference sequence). The V gene end was trimmed by 2 bases and the J gene end by 10 bases; junction bases not matched to a gene: 6. This CDR3 is 14 amino acids long. Here immunoSEQ multiplex PCR was the method, and the copy in TCRdb shows in-frame clones only, minus some. The table has approximately 130,000 clones, roughly nine tenths seen once; the top ten hold 8% to 10%. The rearrangement uses TRBV30 and TRBJ1-6, with 9 bases aligning to TRBD1. This TCR was recovered from an adult who received the AZD1222 COVID-19 vaccine. The sample here was peripheral blood, taken 28 days after the second AZD1222 dose. The CDR3 DNA sequence: TGTGCCTGGAGTCAACAGGGGGCAGGGTCACCCCTCCACTTT. This sequence encodes CAWSQQGAGSPLHF.